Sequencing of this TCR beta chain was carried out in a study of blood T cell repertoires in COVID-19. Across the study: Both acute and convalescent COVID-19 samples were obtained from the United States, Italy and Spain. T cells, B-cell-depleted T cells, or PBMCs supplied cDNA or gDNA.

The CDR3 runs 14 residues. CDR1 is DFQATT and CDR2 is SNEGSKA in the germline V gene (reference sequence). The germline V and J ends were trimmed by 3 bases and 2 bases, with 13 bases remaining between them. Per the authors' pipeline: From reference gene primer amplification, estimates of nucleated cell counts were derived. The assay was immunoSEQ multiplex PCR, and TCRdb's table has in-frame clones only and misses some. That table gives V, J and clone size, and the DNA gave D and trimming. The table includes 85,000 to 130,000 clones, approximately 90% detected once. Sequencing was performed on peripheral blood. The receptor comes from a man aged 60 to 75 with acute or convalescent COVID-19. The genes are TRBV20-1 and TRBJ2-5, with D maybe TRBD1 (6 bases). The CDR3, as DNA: TGCAGTGCTAGTCCCGACAGGTTGCAAGAGACCCAGTACTTC. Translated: CSASPDRLQETQYF.